This T cell receptor beta chain was captured by sequencing in a study of blood T cell repertoires in COVID-19. Overall study: Material from acute and convalescent COVID-19 was sourced from the United States, Italy and Spain. Sample material is recorded as cDNA or gDNA derived from T cells, B-cell-depleted T cells, or PBMCs.

The repertoire was sequenced with immunoSEQ multiplex PCR; TCRdb's copy has only in-frame clones and lacks some. The data contain 150,000 to 180,000 clones, more than 80% of them seen just once; the ten biggest clones take up 0.45% to 0.65%. Trimming cost V 3 bases and J 5 bases; bases outside gene matches: 5. The length of the CDR3 is 14 residues. The germline V gene has CDR1 MNHNS and CDR2 SASEGT. Sequenced: peripheral blood. The sequence was collected from a man in his fifties with acute or convalescent COVID-19. The chain carries TRBV6-1 and TRBJ2-3, with 7 nucleotides matching TRBD1. CDR3 in amino acids: CASSEGQWRDTQYF. The CDR3 nucleotides read TGTGCCAGCAGTGAGGGACAGTGGAGAGATACGCAGTATTTT.